This T cell receptor beta chain comes out of a study of response to subunit inactivated influenza vaccine. Germline V gene data show CDR1 as MDHEN and CDR2 as SYDVKM. V gave up 5 bases and J gave up 8 bases, with 15 bases separating them. The CDR3 loop spans 13 amino acids. MiXCR was run by TCRdb on the RT-PCR reads, yielding one entry per CDR3 protein. The repertoire consists of 500,000 or so distinct CDR3 sequences, with 16% occurring once and the leading ten covering 3%. The study's findings and limits: The authors offered the suggestion that each seasonal influenza vaccination recruits few new T cells.

This clonotype was detected only a few times. Antigen: not known. This receptor was identified in a man between 50 and 75 years old who received an inactivated influenza vaccine. The chain uses TRBV28 and TRBJ1-2, with D perhaps matching TRBD1 (5 bases). The sequences come from CD4+ T cells sorted from PBMCs, collected around 2 years after vaccination. The CDR3 loop reads CASSRGAQGGYTF. The CDR3 DNA reads as TGTGCCAGCAGTAGAGGGGCACAAGGGGGCTACACCTTC.